A selection of T cell receptor beta chains follows, all from one sample in a study of blood T cell repertoires in COVID-19. Produced via immunoSEQ multiplex PCR; TCRdb's table is partial and in-frame only. The table lists about 97,000 clones, 90% of them singletons. Sequenced material: peripheral blood. The receptors originated from a man in his fifties or sixties with acute or convalescent COVID-19. The conserved cysteine and the conserved F or W are not part of the CDR3 here. Fields, in order: J gene, D gene, V gene, CDR3 protein. The D gene is left open where the match is weak.

TRBJ2-2 | NA | TRBV6-2/TRBV6-3 | ASSYARTNTGELF
TRBJ1-2 | TRBD1 | TRBV11-2 | ASSLRQGTSGYT
TRBJ1-5 | NA | TRBV7-2 | ASSFSDNQPQH
TRBJ1-5 | NA | TRBV10-3 | AISDEGGNQPQH
TRBJ2-7 | TRBD1 | TRBV6-5 | ASRRPGTGVREQY
TRBJ1-5 | TRBD1 | TRBV4-2 | ASSHAGTVKDQPQH
TRBJ2-1 | TRBD1 | TRBV5-1 | ASSRDSDRSYNEQF
TRBJ1-2 | NA | TRBV5-6 | ASRRDYGYT
TRBJ1-2 | NA | TRBV6-1 | ASSEQGFYGYT
TRBJ1-3 | NA | TRBV5-6 | ASSLFGTSDTIY
TRBJ1-2 | NA | TRBV29-1 | SHAEGNYGYT
TRBJ1-1 | NA | TRBV5-1 | ASSLVSDLNTEAF
TRBJ1-1 | NA | TRBV7-2 | ASSFQFNTEAF
TRBJ1-2 | TRBD1 | TRBV6-1 | ASSDGTDRGYT
TRBJ1-2 | NA | TRBV1 | TSSPSRGRVNGYT
TRBJ2-1 | TRBD2 | TRBV6-1 | ASSDAGGPSNEQF
TRBJ1-4 | NA | TRBV5-1 | ASRENEKLF
TRBJ2-5 | NA | TRBV14 | ASSLRHIETQY
TRBJ2-5 | TRBD2 | TRBV11-2 | ASSLLAGGPETQY
TRBJ1-2 | NA | TRBV28 | ASRTQGLDGYT
TRBJ1-1 | NA | TRBV7-9 | AGTFGNTEAF
TRBJ1-5 | NA | TRBV27 | ASSLSQGSNQPQH
TRBJ1-1 | NA | TRBV7-2 | ASSLTLENPEAF
TRBJ2-4 | TRBD1 | TRBV10-3 | AISESGQGPNIQY
TRBJ1-2 | NA | TRBV6-6 | ASSYAEAGGYT
TRBJ1-1 | NA | TRBV5-6 | ASSLQGINTEAF